Described below is a single T cell receptor beta chain sequence and its context. The data are from a study of blood T cell repertoires in COVID-19. Study-level background: T cells, B-cell-depleted T cells, or PBMCs provided the cDNA or gDNA that served as material.

How the authors handled the data: Nucleated cell counts were estimated from reference gene primer amplification. Assay used: immunoSEQ multiplex PCR; TCRdb lists only in-frame clones, some missing. That table is the source of V, J and clone size, and D and trimming were worked out from the DNA. The sample records about 500,000 clones, approximately 92% being singletons. Germline CDR1 KGHSH, CDR2 LQKENI. The CDR3 runs 16 residues. The V gene lost 0 bases and the J gene lost 8 bases, with 14 bases spanning the gap. Input material: peripheral blood. This chain joins TRBV18 and TRBJ1-6; D possibly corresponds to TRBD1 (5 bases). This receptor was identified in a man younger than 30 with COVID-19, enrolled during active disease. The CDR3 nucleotides read TGTGCCAGCTCACCACCGGGGCAGGGCATAGATTCACCCCTCCACTTT. It encodes CASSPPGQGIDSPLHF.